The 27 T cell receptor beta chains given below trace back to one sample, sequenced in a study of T cells in Graves' hyperthyroidism and ophthalmopathy. RNA transcripts served as the template for amplifying TCR beta CDR3 regions. First-round RT-PCR with HTBI primers amplified the TCR CDR3 region. A single record per CDR3 protein comes from TCRdb applying MiXCR to the multiplex PCR reads. The sample comprises fewer than 400,000 distinct CDR3 sequences, 20% to 30% of which are singletons, and 73% rests with the top ten. The sequenced sample was blood. The receptors stem from a man in his fifties with Graves' hyperthyroidism.

This clonotype was observed a handful of times. This CDR3 reads CASSLNPTPGELFF. CDR3 sequence (DNA): TGTGCCAGCAGCTTAAACCCTACCCCCGGGGAGCTGTTTTTT. V usage is TRBV7-2 and J usage is TRBJ2-2; D is undetermined. The CDR3 is 14 residues long. The V gene lost 2 bases and the J gene lost 6 bases, with 10 bases spanning the gap. Germline assignment: CDR1 SGHTA and CDR2 FQGNSA.

The chain couples TRBV6-2 or TRBV6-3 to TRBJ1-4, with D unresolved. The CDR3 is made up of 14 amino acids. Deletions cut 10 bases from V and 0 bases from J, with 12 bases between. The germline V gene has CDR1 MNHEY and CDR2 SVGEGT. The CDR3 region is CATRYGATNEKLFF. CDR3 coding DNA: TGTGCCACCCGTTACGGTGCAACTAATGAAAAACTGTTTTTT.

Of note for this clonotype: A read error is possible here, since a much larger clone lies one base away. The rearrangement uses TRBV10-3 and TRBJ2-7, with 7 nucleotides matching TRBD2. V shed 8 bases, J shed 7 bases, and the junction held 14 bases outside the gene matches. Germline-derived CDR1 and CDR2 are ENHRY and SYGVKD. This CDR3 has 14 amino acids. The CDR3 DNA sequence: TGTGCCATCGGGGGGGGACTGCATTTAAATGAGCAGTACTTC. It encodes CAIGGGLHLNEQYF.

This clonotype was observed many times. The CDR3 DNA reads as TGTGCCAGCAGTTCCCCCGGGCGGGGCACAGATACGCAGTATTTT. This sequence encodes CASSSPGRGTDTQYF. The gene calls are TRBV6-1 and TRBJ2-3; perhaps TRBD2 as D (5 bases). Germline CDR1 MNHNS, CDR2 SASEGT. V was clipped by 5 bases and J by 1 base, with 13 bases between them. The length of the CDR3 is 15 residues.

The rearrangement links TRBV2 to TRBJ2-2; 10 bases fit TRBD2. This CDR3 has 15 residues. V lost 3 bases and J lost 8; bases outside the gene matches: 6. From germline, CDR1 is SNHLY and CDR2 FYNNEI. The CDR3 loop is CASSDPASGSGELFF. The CDR3 DNA reads TGTGCCAGCAGTGACCCGGCTAGCGGGAGTGGGGAGCTGTTTTTT. The full variable domain, rest sourced from reference TRBV2 and TRBJ2-2, is EPEVTQTPSHQVTQMGQEVILRCVPISNHLYFYWYRQILGQKVEFLVSFYNNEISEKSEIFDDQFSVERPDGSNFTLKIRSTKLEDSAMYFCASSDPASGSGELFFGEGSRLTVL.

The chain combines TRBV29-1 with TRBJ1-5; 7 positions agree with TRBD1. The germline V gene has CDR1 SQVTM and CDR2 ANQGSEA. The CDR3 loop spans 14 amino acids. For the CDR3, the DNA is TGCAGTGCTACAAAGGACAGGCCGAATCAGCCCCAGCATTTT. Its protein product is CSATKDRPNQPQHF.

The gene calls are TRBV6-1 and TRBJ2-3, with D hard to call. V lost 4 bases to trimming and J lost 3 bases, with 11 bases between them. Germline assignment: CDR1 MNHNS and CDR2 SASEGT. The length of the CDR3 is 14 residues. The CDR3 spells CASSADGGTDTQYF. The CDR3 nucleotides are TGTGCCAGCAGTGCCGACGGTGGTACAGATACGCAGTATTTT.

V and J are TRBV29-1 and TRBJ2-3, with D possibly matching TRBD1 (5 bases). This CDR3 contains 13 residues. Trimming removed 6 bases from V and 3 bases from J, with 13 bases in between. Germline loops: CDR1 SQVTM, CDR2 ANQGSEA. CDR3 protein: CSVVTRATDTQYF. In DNA, the CDR3 is TGCAGCGTAGTGACCAGGGCTACAGATACGCAGTATTTT.

This clonotype was picked up many times. V and J are TRBV29-1 and TRBJ1-1; no firm D call. The CDR3 totals 13 residues. The ends were cut back, 5 bases at V and 5 bases at J, with 15 bases in the middle. Germline lookup yields CDR1 SQVTM and CDR2 ANQGSEA. The CDR3 here is CSVKGNGRTEAFF. The CDR3 nucleotides read TGCAGCGTTAAGGGTAATGGGAGAACTGAAGCTTTCTTT.

This clonotype showed up many times. The chain carries TRBV20-1 and TRBJ2-7; D is perhaps TRBD2 (5 bases). This CDR3 has 14 amino acids. Trimming removed 0 bases from V and 1 base from J, with 10 bases in between. Germline values: CDR1 DFQATT, CDR2 SNEGSKA (reference sequence). The CDR3 is CSARDLSGSYEQYF. CDR3 sequence (DNA): TGCAGTGCTAGAGATCTAAGCGGTTCCTACGAGCAGTACTTC.

This clonotype was observed a handful of times. For the CDR3, the DNA is TGTGCCAGCAGGCAACTAGCGGGAGGGGGAGAGACCCAGTACTTC. Its protein is CASRQLAGGGETQYF. This rearrangement joins TRBV6-1 to TRBJ2-5; 13 bases agree with TRBD2. The V gene's germline CDR1 is MNHNS and CDR2 SASEGT. The CDR3 is 15 residues long. After removal of 6 bases from V and 4 bases from J, the junction contained 5 bases not matched to a gene.

This clonotype turned up a few times. The CDR3 DNA reads as TGTGCCAGCAGGGCGGGTTCGGACGAGCAGTACTTC. It is translated as CASRAGSDEQYF. The rearrangement uses TRBV2 and TRBJ2-7, with D perhaps matching TRBD2 (5 bases). The V end was cut by 6 bases, the J end by 5 bases, with 11 bases between. From germline, CDR1 is SNHLY and CDR2 FYNNEI. The CDR3 length is 12 residues.

This clonotype was detected ten times or more. The chain is built from TRBV3-1 and TRBJ2-1, with D unresolved. Germline-derived CDR1 and CDR2 are LGHDT and YNNKEL (reference sequence). The CDR3 has 14 amino acids. Trimming took 1 base from V and 5 from J, leaving 9 bases between them. CDR3 DNA: TGTGCCAGCAGCCAAGTGTCAGAGAACAATGAGCAGTTCTTC. Residues: CASSQVSENNEQFF.

The rearrangement joins TRBV12-3 or TRBV12-4 to TRBJ1-2, with 8 bases identical to TRBD1. The ends lost 4 bases at V and 4 bases at J; junction bases unmatched: 5. There are 14 residues in the CDR3. The CDR3, as DNA: TGTGCCAGCAGTTCTAACAGGGGGGTCTATGGCTACACCTTC. Its translation is CASSSNRGVYGYTF.

This chain links TRBV19 with TRBJ1-4; D gene uncertain. The V gene lost 9 bases and the J gene lost 8 bases, with 19 bases spanning the gap. Germline V gene lookup returns CDR1 LNHDA and CDR2 SQIVND (reference sequence). The CDR3 consists of 14 residues. This chain's CDR3 is CASTYLGLKEKLFF. CDR3 coding DNA: TGTGCCAGCACCTATCTGGGGTTAAAGGAAAAACTGTTTTTT.

CDR3 region: CASSDDPGYEQYF. The CDR3 nucleotides read TGCGCCAGCAGCGACGACCCGGGGTACGAGCAGTACTTC. The chain has TRBV5-1 and TRBJ2-7; D perhaps matches TRBD2 (5 bases). CDR3 size: 13 residues. Trimming pared 4 bases from V and 4 bases from J, leaving 12 bases between. From germline, CDR1 is SGHRS and CDR2 YFSETQ.

The rearrangement joins TRBV10-3 to TRBJ2-7; D is perhaps TRBD1 (5 bases). There are 13 residues in the CDR3. Trimming pared 6 bases from V and 7 bases from J, leaving 16 bases between. CDR1 ENHRY and CDR2 SYGVKD come from the germline V gene. CDR3 coding DNA: TGTGCCATCAGCCCTGGACAAGGCAGGGAGCAGTACTTC. Protein product: CAISPGQGREQYF.

In its sample, this clonotype was seen a few times. The V gene is TRBV11-1, the J gene TRBJ2-2; 8 positions agree with TRBD1. CDR3 size: 16 residues. CDR1 and CDR2 from the germline V gene are SGHAT and FQDESV (reference sequence). The trim removed 4 bases at V and 1 base at J, leaving 5 bases unmatched. CDR3 DNA: TGTGCCAGCAGCTCATCCGGGACAGGGAACACCGGGGAGCTGTTTTTT. It yields the protein CASSSSGTGNTGELFF.

This clonotype occurred many times. This chain connects TRBV30 to TRBJ1-5; 9 bases align to TRBD1. Germline CDR1 reads GTSNPN; CDR2 reads SVGIG (reference sequence). The CDR3 extends over 15 amino acids. V lost 2 bases, J lost 3 bases, and 5 bases stayed unmatched. This CDR3 is CAWSPGTGYNQPQHF. The CDR3 DNA is TGTGCCTGGAGTCCCGGGACAGGGTACAATCAGCCCCAGCATTTT.

This clonotype has a handful of counts. In nucleotides, the CDR3 is TGTGCCAGCAGCCTCCACGGAGCGGGAGCGCAAGAGCAGTTCTTC. Translated: CASSLHGAGAQEQFF. The chain links TRBV11-2 to TRBJ2-1, with 8 nucleotides matching TRBD2. The germline V gene has CDR1 SGHAT and CDR2 FQNNGV. Trimming took 5 bases from V and 10 from J; bases not matched to a gene: 13. The CDR3 loop spans 15 amino acids.

This clonotype was recorded at least ten times. This CDR3 is CASSDDPGGQETQYF. CDR3 nucleotides: TGTGCCAGCAGTGACGACCCGGGAGGCCAAGAGACCCAGTACTTC. The chain joins TRBV12-3 or TRBV12-4 to TRBJ2-5; 7 bases line up with TRBD2. This CDR3 is built from 15 residues. V lost 5 bases to trimming and J lost 1 base; unmatched junction nucleotides: 7.

The chain joins TRBV11-2 to TRBJ2-2; D possibly corresponds to TRBD1 (6 bases). The germline V gene encodes CDR1 SGHAT and CDR2 FQNNGV. Trimming left V 8 bases short and J 6 bases short, with 19 bases between. The CDR3 totals 15 residues. The CDR3 bases are TGTGCCAGCTCACTACAGGGCGCCGCCGCCGGGGAGCTGTTTTTT. It is translated as CASSLQGAAAGELFF.

This clonotype was recorded a few times. V is TRBV19 and J is TRBJ1-1, with 9 bases that match TRBD1. With V trimmed by 3 bases and J by 1 base, 3 bases remained unmatched. Germline lookup yields CDR1 LNHDA and CDR2 SQIVND (reference sequence). CDR3 length equals 15 residues. CDR3 sequence reads: CASSMGTGWNTEAFF. The CDR3 DNA sequence: TGTGCCAGTAGTATGGGGACAGGGTGGAACACTGAAGCTTTCTTT.

This sequence joins TRBV19 and TRBJ2-1, with 16 positions matching TRBD2. The CDR3 is 14 residues long. V trimming: 5 bases; J trimming: 14 bases; junction bases outside the gene matches: 6. The germline V gene encodes CDR1 LNHDA and CDR2 SQIVND (reference sequence). The CDR3, as DNA: TGTGCCAGTAGTCCAGGGACTAGCGGGAGGGGAAAGTTCTTC. Protein sequence: CASSPGTSGRGKFF.

This clonotype was seen repeatedly, ten times or more. CDR3 bases: TGTGCCAGCAGTTTATGGGGACAGGACTATGGCTACACCTTC. Amino acid sequence: CASSLWGQDYGYTF. The chain links TRBV12-3 or TRBV12-4 to TRBJ1-2; 8 nucleotides line up with TRBD1. The CDR3 has 14 residues. V gave up 2 bases and J gave up 3 bases; unmatched junction bases: 2.

The genes are TRBV20-1 and TRBJ2-1; no clear D. Germline CDR1 and CDR2: DFQATT and SNEGSKA (reference sequence). The CDR3 contains 18 residues. Trimming took off 0 bases at V and 4 bases at J, with 22 bases between the two ends. The CDR3 DNA reads TGCAGTGCTAGAGATCTTGTTACCTCCTTTGGGATATACAATGAGCAGTTCTTC. Translating gives CSARDLVTSFGIYNEQFF.

In this sample, this clonotype turned up a few times. The chain links TRBV29-1 to TRBJ1-5; 8 positions agree with TRBD1. This CDR3 has 13 amino acids. The V gene end was trimmed by 3 bases and the J gene end by 3 bases; junction bases not matched to a gene: 1. Germline V gene data show CDR1 as SQVTM and CDR2 as ANQGSEA. CDR3 bases: TGCAGCGTTGACCAGGGGGCCAATCAGCCCCAGCATTTT. This codes for CSVDQGANQPQHF.